The 21 T cell receptor beta chains given below trace back to one sample, sequenced in a study of blood T cell repertoires in COVID-19. TCRdb's table, derived via immunoSEQ multiplex PCR, lists solely in-frame clones and lacks some. Of 140,000 to 150,000 clones listed, about 87% are singletons. The source material was peripheral blood. All receptors come from a man in his 60s with active or convalescent COVID-19.

The genes are TRBV7-8 and TRBJ2-3; 12 bases align to TRBD2. Losses at the gene ends were 2 bases for V and 6 bases for J; bases not matched to a gene: 9. From germline, CDR1 is SGHVS and CDR2 FQNEAQ. The CDR3 sequence is 17 residues long. The CDR3 nucleotides read TGTGCCAGCAGCTTAAGGACTAGCGGGGAGGGGTGGGATACGCAGTATTTT. It encodes CASSLRTSGEGWDTQYF.

The chain joins TRBV28 to TRBJ1-3, with TRBD1 matching over 8 bases. There are 17 residues in the CDR3. V dropped 4 bases and J dropped 0; count of bases not matched to a gene: 8. The germline CDR1 and CDR2 sequences are MDHEN and SYDVKM. In nucleotides, the CDR3 is TGTGCCAGCAGTTCCCCGGGACAGGCTGTCTCTGGAAACACCATATATTTT. Its translation: CASSSPGQAVSGNTIYF.

This chain joins TRBV19 and TRBJ1-1, with D tentatively TRBD1 (5 bases). The CDR3 is 13 amino acids. The V gene lost 5 bases and the J gene lost 4 bases, with 11 bases spanning the gap. Germline V CDR1 and CDR2: LNHDA, SQIVND (reference sequence). The CDR3 DNA reads as TGTGCCAGTAGTTGGCGGGGGGGCACTGAAGCTTTCTTT. Translating it yields CASSWRGGTEAFF.

V gene TRBV14 combines with J gene TRBJ1-3, with D uncertain. CDR1 SGHDN and CDR2 FVKESK come from the germline V gene. This CDR3 region has 15 residues. Trimming stripped 4 bases from V and 0 bases from J, with 10 bases between. CDR3 DNA: TGTGCCAGCAGCCCCGGGAGTAGCTCTGGAAACACCATATATTTT. Amino acids: CASSPGSSSGNTIYF.

This chain links TRBV10-3 with TRBJ1-5; D not resolved. CDR1 ENHRY and CDR2 SYGVKD come from the germline V gene. The CDR3 totals 15 residues. V lost 0 bases and J 3 bases, leaving 9 bases between the germline ends. As DNA, the CDR3 is TGTGCCATCAGTGAGTCAAACAGTGACAATCAGCCCCAGCATTTT. This gives the protein CAISESNSDNQPQHF.

The V and J genes are TRBV18 and TRBJ1-5; unclear D gene. V was cut by 3 bases and J by 0 bases, with 18 bases left in between. The CDR3 is made up of 18 amino acids. Germline V gene data show CDR1 as KGHSH and CDR2 as LQKENI. CDR3 in DNA: TGTGCCAGCTCACCCACTCGTGAAGCGATTTATAGCAATCAGCCCCAGCATTTT. Translating it yields CASSPTREAIYSNQPQHF.

V gene TRBV5-4 combines with J gene TRBJ1-4; D remains ambiguous. The CDR3 is 17 amino acids. The germline CDR1 and CDR2 sequences are SGHNT and YYREEE (reference sequence). V dropped 4 bases and J dropped 5 bases, with 21 bases sitting between them. Here the CDR3 reads CASSNLRPEQRNEKLFF. As DNA, the CDR3 is TGTGCCAGCAGCAACCTTAGACCGGAACAGAGAAATGAAAAACTGTTTTTT.

This chain connects TRBV5-1 to TRBJ2-5, with D possibly TRBD1 on 5 matching bases. Germline CDR1 SGHRS, CDR2 YFSETQ. The CDR3 runs 15 residues. The germline V and J ends were trimmed by 4 bases and 1 base, with 14 bases remaining between them. In nucleotides, the CDR3 is TGCGCCAGCAGCCCGGTCGACAGCACCCAAGAGACCCAGTACTTC. This encodes CASSPVDSTQETQYF.

The rearrangement links TRBV18 to TRBJ1-1, with D maybe TRBD1 (6 bases). CDR1 is KGHSH and CDR2 is LQKENI in the germline V gene. V was shortened by 3 bases and J by 4 bases, with 12 bases between the two germline ends. This CDR3 is 14 amino acids long. CDR3 bases: TGTGCCAGCTCACCCGACAGGATGAGCACTGAAGCTTTCTTT. Amino acid sequence: CASSPDRMSTEAFF.

This clone showed up just once. The chain carries TRBV7-2 and TRBJ1-6; 7 bases align to TRBD1. Germline lookup yields CDR1 SGHTA and CDR2 FQGNSA. The CDR3 has 15 residues. Trimming removed 3 bases from V and 7 bases from J; junction bases left unmatched: 6. The CDR3 protein is CASSFWTGLNSPLHF. The CDR3 DNA reads TGTGCCAGCAGCTTTTGGACAGGACTGAATTCACCCCTCCACTTT. Complete variable domain (other parts from reference TRBV7-2 and TRBJ1-6): GAGVSQSPSNKVTEKGKDVELRCDPISGHTALYWYRQSLGQGLEFLIYFQGNSAPDKSGLPSDRFSAERTGGSVSTLTIQRTQQEDSAVYLCASSFWTGLNSPLHFGNGTRLTVT.

The V gene is TRBV19, the J gene TRBJ2-2; no firm D call. The CDR3 loop spans 14 amino acids. The V gene's germline CDR1 is LNHDA and CDR2 SQIVND (reference sequence). With 10 bases removed from V and 1 base from J, the gap between germline ends came to 13 bases. The CDR3 DNA reads TGTGCCACCAGAAATGCAGGGAACACCGGGGAGCTGTTTTTT. Its translation is CATRNAGNTGELFF.

The chain joins TRBV5-5 to TRBJ2-7; TRBD1 aligns across 9 bases. The germline V gene has CDR1 SGHKS and CDR2 YYEKEE (reference sequence). The CDR3 extends over 15 amino acids. Trimming took 5 bases from V and 3 from J; bases not matched to a gene: 9. The CDR3: CASRTGTGNFYEQYF. CDR3 bases: TGTGCCAGCAGAACCGGGACAGGGAATTTCTACGAGCAGTACTTC.

The chain has TRBV5-8 and TRBJ2-7, with TRBD2 identical over 8 bases. The CDR3 runs to 15 residues. The V segment lost 0 bases and the J segment 3 bases; nucleotides outside the gene matches: 5. Germline assignment: CDR1 SGHTS and CDR2 YDEGEE. The DNA of the CDR3 is TGTGCCAGCAGCTTGGCCAGAGCGGGAGACTACGAGCAGTACTTC. This sequence encodes CASSLARAGDYEQYF.

The gene calls are TRBV5-1 and TRBJ1-4; 8 bases agree with TRBD1. The J segment lost 8 bases and the V segment lost 2 bases, leaving 8 bases of the junction unmatched. The CDR3 totals 15 residues. The germline V gene has CDR1 SGHRS and CDR2 YFSETQ. The CDR3 DNA is TGCGCCAGCAGCTTAACCCGGGACAGGACCGAAAAACTGTTTTTT. It specifies CASSLTRDRTEKLFF.

The CDR3 coding sequence is TGTGCCAGCAGCGTAGCTCGGGCGACTAGCGGCTTCAGGGATGAGCAGTTCTTC. Translated: CASSVARATSGFRDEQFF. The V call is TRBV9, the J call TRBJ2-1, with 9 bases identical to TRBD2. The CDR3 contains 18 residues. V gave up 0 bases and J gave up 8 bases; unmatched junction bases: 15. CDR1 and CDR2 from the germline V gene are SGDLS and YYNGEE.

This chain joins TRBV24-1 and TRBJ1-3; TRBD1 agrees at 7 bases. This CDR3 region has 15 residues. V dropped 7 bases and J dropped 4; count of bases not matched to a gene: 9. Germline assignment: CDR1 KGHDR and CDR2 SFDVKD. In nucleotides, the CDR3 is TGTGCCACCAGCCGACCACGACAGGGAGGAAACACCATATATTTT. This codes for CATSRPRQGGNTIYF.

The rearrangement uses TRBV29-1 and TRBJ2-1; no clear D. This CDR3 contains 14 residues. The germline V gene encodes CDR1 SQVTM and CDR2 ANQGSEA. V was trimmed by 5 bases and J by 4 bases, leaving 15 bases between them. The chain's CDR3 is CSVRSTLLYNEQFF. CDR3 nucleotides: TGCAGCGTTCGGTCTACTCTATTATACAATGAGCAGTTCTTC.

A single count supports this clone. The chain joins TRBV4-3 to TRBJ1-1, with TRBD1 identical over 8 bases. Germline values: CDR1 LGHNA, CDR2 YSLEER. The CDR3 is made up of 13 amino acids. V lost 5 bases to trimming and J lost 6 bases; unmatched junction nucleotides: 5. The CDR3 here is CASSSETGAEAFF. As DNA, the CDR3 is TGCGCCAGCAGCTCAGAGACAGGGGCTGAAGCTTTCTTT.

The chain uses TRBV6-1 and TRBJ1-5; a weak D match, TRBD1 (6 bases). Trimming cost V 2 bases and J 6 bases, with 8 bases left between them. CDR3 length equals 13 residues. The germline gives CDR1 MNHNS, CDR2 SASEGT. The CDR3 DNA reads as TGTGCCAGCAGTGAACAGGGGACTCAGCCCCAGCATTTT. As protein: CASSEQGTQPQHF.

The J gene is TRBJ2-4, the V gene TRBV19, with no clear D. Germline loops: CDR1 LNHDA, CDR2 SQIVND (reference sequence). V lost 3 bases and J 1 base, leaving 13 bases between the germline ends. This CDR3 has 16 amino acids. CDR3 region: CASSIDSSGAKNIQYF. DNA for the CDR3: TGTGCCAGTAGTATCGACTCTAGTGGGGCCAAAAACATTCAGTACTTC.

The rearrangement joins TRBV6-5 to TRBJ2-7, with D possibly matching TRBD2 (6 bases). V dropped 3 bases and J dropped 2 bases, with 8 bases sitting between them. The V gene's germline CDR1 is MNHEY and CDR2 SVGAGI. The CDR3 runs 13 residues. The CDR3: CASSYSGPYEQYF. CDR3 coding DNA: TGTGCCAGCAGTTATAGCGGACCCTACGAGCAGTACTTC.